These T cell receptor beta chains were read from a single sample in a study of control samples from healthy donors and cancer patients. Here immunoSEQ multiplex PCR was the method, and the copy in TCRdb shows in-frame clones only, minus some. This table holds about 31,000 clones, approximately 94% found once. Sequencing was done on a sample of blood. Receptors were obtained from a man aged 55 to 69 in good health. Each CDR3 is given with its conserved first and last residue. D genes are given only for firm matches. The listing skips clone size in some rows; elsewhere it reads once, few, many or a size class.

clone size	V gene	D gene	J gene	CDR3 protein	CDR3 DNA
NA	TRBV5-1	TRBD2	TRBJ2-5	CASSGTSGGAGKTQYF	TGCGCCAGCAGCGGGACTAGCGGGGGGGCCGGAAAGACCCAGTACTTC
NA	TRBV7-2	NA	TRBJ1-6	CASSLAGMVNSPLHF	TGTGCCAGCAGCTTAGCAGGGATGGTGAATTCACCCCTCCACTTT
NA	TRBV14	NA	TRBJ2-1	CASSQGYSGYNEQFF	TGTGCCAGCAGCCAAGGGTATAGCGGTTACAATGAGCAGTTCTTC
NA	TRBV18	NA	TRBJ2-5	CASSPSGLVQETQYF	TGTGCCAGCTCACCTTCGGGGCTAGTTCAAGAGACCCAGTACTTC
NA	TRBV7-9	NA	TRBJ1-3	CASSPGQPGSGNTIYF	TGTGCCAGCAGCCCAGGACAGCCTGGCTCTGGAAACACCATATATTTT
NA	TRBV5-8	NA	TRBJ1-4	CASGPTGVNEKLFF	TGTGCCAGCGGGCCGACAGGAGTTAATGAAAAACTGTTTTTT
NA	TRBV9	TRBD1	TRBJ1-2	CASSVYDRAPNGYTF	TGTGCCAGCAGCGTATACGACAGGGCGCCAAATGGCTACACCTTC
once	TRBV19	NA	TRBJ1-5	CASSHRGFQPQHF	TGTGCCAGTAGTCATAGAGGATTTCAGCCCCAGCATTTT
NA	TRBV29-1	NA	TRBJ1-1	CSVHTWAGWNTEAFF	TGCAGCGTCCATACGTGGGCAGGCTGGAACACTGAAGCTTTCTTT
NA	TRBV18	NA	TRBJ1-5	CASSSTLGRDQPQHF	TGTGCCAGCTCATCAACCTTGGGCAGAGATCAGCCCCAGCATTTT
NA	TRBV7-7	NA	TRBJ2-2	CASSFSAGVNTGELFF	TGTGCCAGCAGCTTCTCCGCAGGGGTGAACACCGGGGAGCTGTTTTTT
NA	TRBV4-3	TRBD1	TRBJ1-1	CASSPGQPNTEAFF	TGCGCCAGCAGCCCGGGACAGCCGAACACTGAAGCTTTCTTT
NA	TRBV2	NA	TRBJ2-4	CASSLTEKNIQYF	TGTGCCAGCAGCCTGACAGAGAAAAACATTCAGTACTTC
once	TRBV18	TRBD1	TRBJ1-3	CASSPRRPGQGGNTIYF	TGTGCCAGCTCACCAAGACGCCCGGGACAGGGGGGAAACACCATATATTTT
NA	TRBV15	NA	TRBJ1-2	CATSRDTKEAGYTF	TGTGCCACCAGCAGAGATACAAAGGAAGCTGGCTACACCTTC
NA	TRBV5-1	NA	TRBJ2-1	CASSLGARENEQFF	TGCGCCAGCAGCTTGGGGGCCAGGGAGAATGAGCAGTTCTTC
NA	TRBV5-5	TRBD1	TRBJ1-2	CASSSSGTVTYGYTF	TGTGCCAGCAGCTCGTCCGGGACAGTGACCTATGGCTACACCTTC
NA	TRBV7-6	TRBD1	TRBJ2-3	CASSLAMGQAISDTQYF	TGTGCCAGCAGCTTGGCAATGGGACAGGCCATTTCGGATACGCAGTATTTT
NA	TRBV28	NA	TRBJ1-2	CASSLNLYGYTF	TGTGCCAGCAGTTTAAACCTCTATGGCTACACCTTC
NA	TRBV19	TRBD1	TRBJ2-3	CASSPRTGTTDTQYF	TGTGCCAGTAGTCCCCGGACAGGGACCACAGATACGCAGTATTTT
NA	TRBV7-2	NA	TRBJ1-2	CASSLARGGGYTF	TGTGCCAGCAGCTTAGCGAGGGGGGGTGGCTACACCTTC
NA	TRBV18	NA	TRBJ2-3	CASSPTVLRDTQYF	TGTGCCAGCTCACCGACAGTCCTCAGGGATACGCAGTATTTT
NA	TRBV7-2	NA	TRBJ2-3	CASSFRQLISDTQYF	TGTGCCAGCAGCTTTCGACAGTTAATATCAGATACGCAGTATTTT
few	TRBV7-6	NA	TRBJ1-3	CASSITPWGSGNTIYF	TGTGCCAGCAGCATAACCCCGTGGGGCTCTGGAAACACCATATATTTT
NA	TRBV19	NA	TRBJ1-6	CASTEGTWGYNSPLHF	TGTGCCAGTACCGAAGGGACTTGGGGATATAATTCACCCCTCCACTTT
once	TRBV6-5	NA	TRBJ1-4	CASSLTTNEKLFF	TGTGCCAGCAGTCTCACAACTAATGAAAAACTGTTTTTT
NA	TRBV30	NA	TRBJ2-7	CAWSPPGRPEGYF	TGTGCCTGGAGTCCTCCGGGGCGGCCGGAGGGGTACTTC
NA	TRBV27	TRBD1	TRBJ1-1	CASRLGQGGEAFF	TGTGCCAGCAGACTGGGACAGGGGGGTGAAGCTTTCTTT
once	TRBV21-1	NA	TRBJ2-1	CASTTNEQFF	TGTGCCAGCACCACTAATGAGCAGTTCTTC
NA	TRBV4-3	NA	TRBJ1-5	CASSQDGGQPQHF	TGCGCCAGCAGCCAAGATGGAGGTCAGCCCCAGCATTTT
NA	TRBV7-9	NA	TRBJ1-2	CASSLAVGTYYGYTF	TGTGCCAGCAGCTTAGCGGTCGGGACCTACTATGGCTACACCTTC
NA	TRBV4-3	TRBD2	TRBJ2-1	CASSQLGRGSYNEQFF	TGCGCCAGCAGCCAATTGGGGAGGGGCTCCTACAATGAGCAGTTCTTC
NA	TRBV19	NA	TRBJ2-7	CATKGGRGPYEQYF	TGTGCTACGAAGGGAGGCAGGGGCCCCTACGAGCAGTACTTC